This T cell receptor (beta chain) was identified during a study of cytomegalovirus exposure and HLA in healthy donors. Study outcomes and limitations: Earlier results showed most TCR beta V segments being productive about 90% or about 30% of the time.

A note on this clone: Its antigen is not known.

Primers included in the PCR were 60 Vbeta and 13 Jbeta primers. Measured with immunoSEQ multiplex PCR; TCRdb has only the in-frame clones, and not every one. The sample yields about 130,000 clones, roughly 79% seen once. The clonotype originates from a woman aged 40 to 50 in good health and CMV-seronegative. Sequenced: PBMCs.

The CDR3 region has the DNA TGTGCCAGCAGCGTCCCCCGGCGGGGACAGGATCACAATGAGCAGTTCTTC. This translates into CASSVPRRGQDHNEQFF. This sequence joins TRBV9 and TRBJ2-1; 8 nucleotides match TRBD1. CDR3 length: 17 amino acids. The germline V gene encodes CDR1 SGDLS and CDR2 YYNGEE. V lost 2 bases, J lost 5 bases, and 12 bases stayed unmatched.